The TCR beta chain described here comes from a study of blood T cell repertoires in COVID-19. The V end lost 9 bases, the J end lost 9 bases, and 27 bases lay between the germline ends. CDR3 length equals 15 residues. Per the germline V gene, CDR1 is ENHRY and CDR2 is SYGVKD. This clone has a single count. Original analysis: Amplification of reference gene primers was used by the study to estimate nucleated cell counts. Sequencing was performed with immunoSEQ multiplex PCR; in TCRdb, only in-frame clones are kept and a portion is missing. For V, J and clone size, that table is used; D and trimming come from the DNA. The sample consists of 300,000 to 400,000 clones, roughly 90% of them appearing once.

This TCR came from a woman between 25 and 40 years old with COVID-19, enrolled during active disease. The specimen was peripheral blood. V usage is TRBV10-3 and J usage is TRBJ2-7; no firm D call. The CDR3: CAIRPTPDGPGRQYF. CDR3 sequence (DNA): TGTGCCATTAGGCCCACCCCAGACGGCCCGGGTCGGCAGTACTTC.